A single sample gave rise to the 13 T cell receptor beta chains below, sequenced in a study of type 1 regulatory T cells. TCRdb processed the reads anew with MiXCR; each CDR3 protein has one entry. The sample has some 60,000 distinct CDR3 sequences; over 50% are singletons. No antigen has been identified for these receptors. The specimen was cultured non-Tr1 T cells, either the whole culture or a sorted T cell fraction (not recorded which). The receptor set was obtained from a human donor in good health.

The J gene is TRBJ2-1, the V gene TRBV4-3; the D is unclear. Looked up from germline, CDR1 is LGHNA and CDR2 is YSLEER. Trimming removed 1 base from V and 5 bases from J, with 6 bases in between. CDR3 length: 13 amino acids. The CDR3 nucleotides read TGCGCCAGCAGCCAAGGCCGGAACAATGAGCAGTTCTTC. This translates into CASSQGRNNEQFF.

This chain connects TRBV6-5 to TRBJ2-2, with D perhaps assigned TRBD1 or TRBD2 (5 bases each). Trimming removed 6 bases at V and 6 bases at J, with 14 bases between. Germline CDR1 is MNHEY and CDR2 is SVGAGI. The CDR3 has 14 amino acids. DNA of the CDR3: TGTGCCAGCAGCGGGACGGTCCCTCCCGGGGAGCTGTTTTTT. Amino acid sequence: CASSGTVPPGELFF.

CDR3 DNA sequence: TGTGCCAGCAGAAGAGCGGGAGGGACGGAGACCCAGTACTTC. It yields the protein CASRRAGGTETQYF. The chain carries TRBV6-2 or TRBV6-3 and TRBJ2-5; 10 positions agree with TRBD2. This CDR3 has 14 amino acids. V trimming: 6 bases; J trimming: 5 bases; junction bases outside the gene matches: 6. CDR1 is MNHEY, CDR2 SVGEGT, per germline.

The J gene is TRBJ1-2, the V gene TRBV5-1, with D tentatively TRBD1 (6 bases). The V gene's germline CDR1 is SGHRS and CDR2 YFSETQ. V lost 1 base to trimming and J lost 6 bases, with 13 bases between them. The CDR3 runs to 14 residues. The chain's CDR3 is CASSLTVGDNGYTF. The CDR3 DNA reads as TGCGCCAGCAGCTTGACGGTCGGGGACAATGGCTACACCTTC. Supplemented by reference TRBV5-1 and TRBJ1-2, the full variable domain reads KAGVTQTPRYLIKTRGQQVTLSCSPISGHRSVSWYQQTPGQGLQFLFEYFSETQRNKGNFPGRFSGRQFSNSRSEMNVSTLELGDSALYLCASSLTVGDNGYTFGSGTRLTVV.

This clonotype came up a few times. This chain uses TRBV20-1 with TRBJ2-7; the match to TRBD1 covers 11 bases. With 4 bases clipped from V and 5 bases from J, the junction kept 10 bases outside the gene matches. CDR1 is DFQATT, CDR2 SNEGSKA, per germline (reference sequence). This CDR3 region has 15 residues. CDR3 coding DNA: TGCAGTGCTACGCCCGGGACAGGGGGAATAAACGAGCAGTACTTC. Protein product: CSATPGTGGINEQYF.

The chain employs TRBV18 and TRBJ1-1; D may be TRBD1 (5 bases). The germline V and J ends were trimmed by 6 bases and 11 bases, with 19 bases remaining between them. The length of the CDR3 is 13 residues. Germline assignment: CDR1 KGHSH and CDR2 LQKENI. The CDR3 region is CASSVPGARRAFF. CDR3 DNA sequence: TGTGCCAGCTCGGTTCCTGGGGCAAGGAGGGCTTTCTTT.

The V call is TRBV27, the J call TRBJ1-6, with a tentative D call TRBD1 (6 bases). This CDR3 contains 12 residues. Germline V gives CDR1 MNHEY, CDR2 SMNVEV (reference sequence). The V end lost 5 bases, the J end lost 9 bases, and 8 bases lay between the germline ends. This chain's CDR3 is CASSTRGSPLHF. The CDR3 DNA is TGTGCCAGCAGTACCAGGGGTTCACCCCTCCACTTT.

V is TRBV7-9 and J is TRBJ2-3; D possibly corresponds to TRBD1 (6 bases). The CDR3 totals 16 residues. V lost 3 bases and J lost 5, with 18 bases in between. Germline CDR1 reads SEHNR; CDR2 reads FQNEAQ (reference sequence). CDR3 residues: CASSLSAGAQRDTQYF. The CDR3 DNA sequence: TGTGCCAGCAGCTTGTCGGCAGGGGCCCAAAGAGATACGCAGTATTTT.

This clonotype has only a few counts. The J gene is TRBJ2-7, the V gene TRBV7-8, with a weak D call TRBD1 (5 bases). The CDR3 length is 12 residues. Trimming took off 3 bases at V and 11 bases at J, with 14 bases between the two ends. Germline V gives CDR1 SGHVS, CDR2 FQNEAQ. Here the CDR3 DNA reads TGTGCCAGCAGCTTGACGACAGACCGGAAGTACTTC. This codes for CASSLTTDRKYF.

V and J are TRBV5-1 and TRBJ1-1; a possible D gene is TRBD1 (5 bases). Germline loops: CDR1 SGHRS, CDR2 YFSETQ. The CDR3 extends over 15 amino acids. The V and J ends lost 5 bases and 5 bases respectively, with 19 bases between them. CDR3 region: CASSLLGADETEAFF. The CDR3 bases are TGCGCCAGCAGTCTACTTGGGGCGGATGAAACTGAAGCTTTCTTT.

The chain links TRBV30 to TRBJ2-5; TRBD1 or TRBD2 may be the D gene (5 bases each). The ends were cut back, 4 bases at V and 3 bases at J, with 12 bases in the middle. The V gene's germline CDR1 is GTSNPN and CDR2 SVGIG (reference sequence). The CDR3 has 13 residues. The CDR3 here is CAWKAGREETQYF. The DNA for the CDR3 is TGTGCCTGGAAGGCAGGGAGAGAAGAGACCCAGTACTTC.

This chain connects TRBV9 to TRBJ2-3, with 7 bases fitting TRBD1. The CDR3 contains 15 residues. With V trimmed by 0 bases and J by 3 bases, 4 bases remained unmatched. Germline-derived CDR1 and CDR2 are SGDLS and YYNGEE. CDR3 loop: CASSVAQGVTDTQYF. Written as DNA, the CDR3 is TGTGCCAGCAGCGTAGCTCAGGGGGTGACAGATACGCAGTATTTT.

The genes are TRBV5-1 and TRBJ2-3; no reliable D call. This CDR3 is 13 amino acids long. Trimming left V 6 bases short and J 2 bases short, with 10 bases between. Germline CDR1 reads SGHRS; CDR2 reads YFSETQ. This CDR3 reads CASIEEFTDTQYF. In nucleotides, the CDR3 is TGCGCCAGCATTGAAGAGTTCACAGATACGCAGTATTTT.